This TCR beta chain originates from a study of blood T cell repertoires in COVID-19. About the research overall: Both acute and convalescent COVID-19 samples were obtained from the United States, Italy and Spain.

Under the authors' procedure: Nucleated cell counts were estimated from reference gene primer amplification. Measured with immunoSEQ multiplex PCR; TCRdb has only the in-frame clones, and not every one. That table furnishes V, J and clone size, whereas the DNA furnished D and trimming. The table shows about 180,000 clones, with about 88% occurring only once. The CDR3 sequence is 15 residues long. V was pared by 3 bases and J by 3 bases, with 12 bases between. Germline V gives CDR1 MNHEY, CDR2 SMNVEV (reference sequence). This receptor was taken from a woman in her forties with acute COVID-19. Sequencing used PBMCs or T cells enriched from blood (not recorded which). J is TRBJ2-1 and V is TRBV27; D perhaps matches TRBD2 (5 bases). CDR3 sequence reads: CASSFEGAFYNEQFF. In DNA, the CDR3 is TGTGCCAGCAGTTTCGAGGGAGCGTTCTACAATGAGCAGTTCTTC.